The T cell receptor (beta chain) described here comes from a study of blood T cell repertoires in COVID-19. Overall study: The samples span acute and convalescent COVID-19 from the United States, Italy and Spain. PBMCs, B-cell-depleted T cells, or T cells provided the cDNA or gDNA that made up the material.

Original data processing: Researchers report that nucleated cell counts were estimated from reference gene primer amplification. The method was immunoSEQ multiplex PCR; TCRdb's version includes in-frame clones alone and lacks a portion of them. For V, J and clone size, that table is used; D and trimming come from the DNA. The table includes about 58,000 clones, nearly 90% detected once. The CDR3 is made up of 16 amino acids. Germline assignment: CDR1 SGDLS and CDR2 YYNGEE. V lost 3 bases, J lost 6 bases, and 9 bases stayed unmatched. This TCR was recovered from a man in his fifties or sixties with active COVID-19. The chain carries TRBV9 and TRBJ2-1, with 10 positions matching TRBD1. The material sequenced was peripheral blood. Written as DNA, the CDR3 is TGTGCCAGCAGCGCAAGGGACGGACAGGGGGTCAATGAGCAGTTCTTC. It specifies CASSARDGQGVNEQFF. Full variable domain (rest looked up from reference TRBV9 and TRBJ2-1): DSGVTQTPKHLITATGQRVTLRCSPRSGDLSVYWYQQSLDQGLQFLIQYYNGEERAKGNILERFSAQQFPDLHSELNLSSLELGDSALYFCASSARDGQGVNEQFFGPGTRLTVL.